Listed here is a single T cell receptor beta chain. Germline CDR1 reads LNHDA; CDR2 reads SQIVND (reference sequence). The CDR3 is 13 residues long. The ends were cut back, 5 bases at V and 3 bases at J, with 10 bases in the middle. Per the study methods: Reference gene primer amplification gave estimated nucleated cell counts. Profiling relied on immunoSEQ multiplex PCR, and the TCRdb table lists in-frame clones only, not all of them. The V and J calls and clone size were taken over from that table, and D and trimming were inferred from the DNA. This table has about 170,000 clones, around 82% appearing once. These data belong to a study of blood T cell repertoires in COVID-19. The wider study: The United States, Italy and Spain were the sources of the acute and convalescent COVID-19 samples. T cells, B-cell-depleted T cells, or PBMCs supplied cDNA or gDNA.

The chain is built from TRBV19 and TRBJ1-2; tentatively, D is TRBD1 (6 bases). This TCR derives from a human donor with acute or convalescent COVID-19. The donor label of this sample is uncertain. The sequencing input was peripheral blood. The CDR3 coding sequence is TGTGCCAGTAGTGGGGACAACGACTATGGCTACACCTTC. It codes for CASSGDNDYGYTF.